The present TCR beta chain was sequenced within a study of blood T cell repertoires in COVID-19 (TCRdb year 2020). Broadly, across the study: The collaborator samples originated in the United States, Italy and Spain and spanned the acute and convalescent phases of COVID-19. The samples were drawn from the first 160 participants of the ongoing ImmuneRACE study and from under 1,500 subjects provided by 6 global collaborators. Where available, HLA class I and class II types were obtained from metadata supplied by the sample provider rather than from assay-based typing. Nearly every sample came with metadata listing a de-identified subject ID, COVID-19 status, age in years and sex. The prospective study material was composed of cDNA or gDNA derived from T cells, B-cell-depleted T cells, or PBMCs. Subjects who had been exposed to COVID-19, were actively infected with it, or had recovered from it provided the deeply sampled blood TCRbeta repertoires that made up the dataset. The repertoires were released in a freely available public database intended as a resource for research on the immune response to SARS-CoV-2. Findings and caveats that apply to the study as a whole: How much clinical and demographic metadata was included differed by source and by participant, and the metadata was provided uncurated.

This clone was counted a few times. Its specific antigen is unknown. The input lacks base qualities; no much larger clone sits a single base away. In Seattle, one collaborating source enrolled patients while the infection was active and tracked those patients longitudinally over the course of disease. Whole blood was collected in K2EDTA tubes by collaborating institutions according to the institutions' own protocols. For TCRbeta analysis, collaborators shipped samples in one of three forms: frozen whole blood, isolated PBMCs, or DNA extracted from either of those sample types. V trim: 4 bases; J trim: 1 base; unmatched bases: 5. The CDR3 covers 15 residues, taking in both the cysteine and the phenylalanine. Here the CDR3 DNA is all that survives: 45 bases in frame from base 1. Based on the germline V gene (reference sequence), the CDR1 and CDR2 sequences are LGHDT and YNNKEL. TCRbeta CDR3 regions were amplified from genomic DNA using the immunoSEQ Assay, a bias-controlled multiplex PCR. The original methods were these. The number of nucleated cells in each sample was estimated from the amplification of reference gene primers within the assay. To quantify the absolute abundance of each unique TCRbeta CDR3 rearrangement, sequence reads were collapsed and filtered. Productive Simpson clonality was computed per sample as the square root of Simpson's diversity index over productive rearrangements. TCRdb stores this immuneACCESS table with in-frame sequences only. Part of the clones is absent; in the studies checked, under half of the shortfall reflects unresolved V genes, and no reason is known for the rest. For V, J and clone size, that table is used; D and trimming come from the DNA. This sample is represented by around 400,000 clones; 80% to 90% of them were singletons. The ten largest clones capture 2% to 2.5% of the sample.

Sample: peripheral blood. The TCR sequence derives from a woman in her sixties or seventies with COVID-19, enrolled during active disease. The chain employs TRBV3-1 (or the pseudogene TRBV3-2) and TRBJ1-1; 8 nucleotides in the junction match TRBD1. The sequence in DNA is TGTGCCAGCAGCCGCACAGGGGGTTGGAACACTGAAGCTTTCTTT. Protein translation: CASSRTGGWNTEAFF.